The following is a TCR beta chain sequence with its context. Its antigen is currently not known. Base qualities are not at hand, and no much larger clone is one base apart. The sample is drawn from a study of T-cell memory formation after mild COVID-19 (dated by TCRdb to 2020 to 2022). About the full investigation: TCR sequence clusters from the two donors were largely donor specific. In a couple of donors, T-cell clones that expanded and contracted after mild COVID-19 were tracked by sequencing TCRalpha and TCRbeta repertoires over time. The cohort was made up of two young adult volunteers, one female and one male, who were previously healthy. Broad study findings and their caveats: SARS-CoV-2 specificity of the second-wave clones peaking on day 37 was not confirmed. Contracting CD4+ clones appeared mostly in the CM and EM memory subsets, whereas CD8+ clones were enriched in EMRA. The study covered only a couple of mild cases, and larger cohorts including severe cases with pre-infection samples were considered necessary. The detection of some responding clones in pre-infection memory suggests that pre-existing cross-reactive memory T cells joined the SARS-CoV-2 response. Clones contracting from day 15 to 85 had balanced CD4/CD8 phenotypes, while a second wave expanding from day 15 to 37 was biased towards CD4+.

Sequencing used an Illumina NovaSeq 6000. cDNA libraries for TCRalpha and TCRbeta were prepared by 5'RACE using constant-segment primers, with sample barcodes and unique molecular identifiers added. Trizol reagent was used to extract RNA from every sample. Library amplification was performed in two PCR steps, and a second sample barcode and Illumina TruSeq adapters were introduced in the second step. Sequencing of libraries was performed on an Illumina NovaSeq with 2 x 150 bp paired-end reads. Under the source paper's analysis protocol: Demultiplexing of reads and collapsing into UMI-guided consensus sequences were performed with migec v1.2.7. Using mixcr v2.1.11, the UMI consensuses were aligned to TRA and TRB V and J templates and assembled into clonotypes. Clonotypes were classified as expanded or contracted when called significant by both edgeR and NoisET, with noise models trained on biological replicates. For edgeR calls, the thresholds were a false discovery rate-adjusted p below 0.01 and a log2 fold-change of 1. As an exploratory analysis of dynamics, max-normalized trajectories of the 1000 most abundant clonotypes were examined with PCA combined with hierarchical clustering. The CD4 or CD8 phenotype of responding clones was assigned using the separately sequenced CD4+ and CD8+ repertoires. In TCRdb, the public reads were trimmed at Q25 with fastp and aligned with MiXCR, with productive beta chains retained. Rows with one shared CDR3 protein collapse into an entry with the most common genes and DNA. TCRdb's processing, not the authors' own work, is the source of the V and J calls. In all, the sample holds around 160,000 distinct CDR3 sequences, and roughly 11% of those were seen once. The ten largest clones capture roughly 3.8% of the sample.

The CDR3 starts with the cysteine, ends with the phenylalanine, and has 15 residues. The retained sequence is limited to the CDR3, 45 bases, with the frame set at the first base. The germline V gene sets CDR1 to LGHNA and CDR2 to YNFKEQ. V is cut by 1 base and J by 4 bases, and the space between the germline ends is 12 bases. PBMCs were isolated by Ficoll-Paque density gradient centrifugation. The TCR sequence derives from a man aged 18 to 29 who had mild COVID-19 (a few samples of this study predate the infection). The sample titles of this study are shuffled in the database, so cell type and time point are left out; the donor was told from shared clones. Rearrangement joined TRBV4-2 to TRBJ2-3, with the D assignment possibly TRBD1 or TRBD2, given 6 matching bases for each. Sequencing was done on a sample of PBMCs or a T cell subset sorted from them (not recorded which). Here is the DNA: TGTGCCAGCAGCCAAGGGGGGGCCCGCGCAGATACGCAGTATTTT. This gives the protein CASSQGGARADTQYF.